A single sample gave rise to the 30 T cell receptor beta chains below, sequenced in a study of identical twins. One entry per CDR3 protein results from TCRdb running MiXCR on the 5' RACE reads. In the table there are a few hundred thousand distinct CDR3 sequences, 8% to 11% of which are singletons. Specimen: memory T cells sorted from blood. Receptors originate from a man aged 45-65 years in good health.

The chain employs TRBV5-6 and TRBJ2-1, with TRBD2 matching over 9 bases. The J segment lost 9 bases and the V segment lost 1 base, leaving 8 bases of the junction unmatched. The CDR3 contains 15 residues. Per the germline V gene, CDR1 is SGHDT and CDR2 is YYEEEE. The CDR3 coding sequence is TGTGCCAGCAGCTTGATTGGCGGGGGGGCTAGTGAGCAGTTCTTC. As protein: CASSLIGGGASEQFF.

This clonotype appeared many times. This chain joins TRBV18 and TRBJ2-2; D is ambiguous. Per germline, CDR1 KGHSH and CDR2 LQKENI. The CDR3 has 14 amino acids. Trimming shortened V by 4 bases and J by 1 base, and 7 bases separated the two germline ends. CDR3 region: CASSQELNTGELFF. In nucleotides, the CDR3 is TGTGCCAGCTCACAAGAGTTGAACACCGGGGAGCTGTTTTTT. The full variable domain, rest sourced from reference TRBV18 and TRBJ2-2, is NAGVMQNPRHLVRRRGQEARLRCSPMKGHSHVYWYRQLPEEGLKFMVYLQKENIIDESGMPKERFSAEFPKEGPSILRIQQVVRGDSAAYFCASSQELNTGELFFGEGSRLTVL.

This clonotype was detected ten times or more. The genes are TRBV20-1 and TRBJ2-1, with D hard to call. The CDR3 is 15 amino acids. Germline CDR1 DFQATT, CDR2 SNEGSKA (reference sequence). V gave up 0 bases and J gave up 0 bases, with 9 bases separating them. CDR3 in DNA: TGCAGTGCTAGAGATATGGTAAGCTCCTACAATGAGCAGTTCTTC. Protein sequence: CSARDMVSSYNEQFF.

The chain joins TRBV6-5 to TRBJ2-5; a possible D gene is TRBD1 (6 bases). CDR3 length equals 14 residues. CDR1 and CDR2 (germline): MNHEY, SVGAGI. The V and J ends lost 2 bases and 1 base respectively, with 8 bases between them. In DNA, the CDR3 is TGTGCCAGCAGTTACGGGGGCCGCCAAGAGACCCAGTACTTC. This translates into CASSYGGRQETQYF.

V is TRBV6-1 and J is TRBJ2-2; the match to TRBD2 covers 12 bases. This CDR3 comprises 15 residues. Germline V gene lookup returns CDR1 MNHNS and CDR2 SASEGT. After removal of 6 bases from V and 5 bases from J, the junction contained 4 bases not matched to a gene. The DNA of the CDR3 is TGTGCCAGCAGCGGACTAGCGGGAAAAACCGGGGAGCTGTTTTTT. Translation gives CASSGLAGKTGELFF.

This clonotype was recorded a few times. This chain connects TRBV3-1 to TRBJ2-5; the D is unclear. V lost 4 bases, J lost 2 bases, and 14 bases lay in between. CDR1 is LGHDT and CDR2 is YNNKEL in the germline V gene (reference sequence). The CDR3 contains 15 residues. Written as DNA, the CDR3 is TGTGCCAGCAGCCTTCGGCAGCCAAGACAAGAGACCCAGTACTTC. Its translation is CASSLRQPRQETQYF.

The chain links TRBV6-1 to TRBJ2-1; 9 bases line up with TRBD1. This CDR3 has 21 residues. The V gene's germline CDR1 is MNHNS and CDR2 SASEGT. With 4 bases clipped from V and 0 bases from J, the junction kept 19 bases outside the gene matches. The DNA for the CDR3 is TGTGCCAGCAGTGTCACATCGAGACAGGGGGTCTCTCCCAGCTCCTACAATGAGCAGTTCTTC. Encoded protein: CASSVTSRQGVSPSSYNEQFF.

In DNA, the CDR3 is TGCGCCAGCAGCTTGGGAGCGGGACAGCCCCAGCATTTT. Its protein product is CASSLGAGQPQHF. V usage is TRBV5-1 and J usage is TRBJ1-5; unclear D gene. In germline, CDR1 is SGHRS, CDR2 YFSETQ. The CDR3 has 13 amino acids. V gave up 0 bases and J gave up 7 bases, with 8 bases separating them.

This chain links TRBV20-1 with TRBJ1-1, with D unclear. CDR1 is DFQATT, CDR2 SNEGSKA, per germline (reference sequence). V lost 6 bases to trimming and J lost 4 bases, with 15 bases between them. There are 13 residues in the CDR3. CDR3 protein: CSALGTQSTEAFF. DNA for the CDR3: TGCAGTGCCCTTGGCACCCAGAGCACTGAAGCTTTCTTT.

The chain combines TRBV7-2 with TRBJ2-4, with 7 bases identical to TRBD1. The CDR3 covers 15 residues. CDR1 SGHTA and CDR2 FQGNSA come from the germline V gene. Trimming cost V 5 bases and J 6 bases; bases outside gene matches: 10. Here the CDR3 reads CASSQRQGGSNIQYF. CDR3 sequence (DNA): TGTGCCAGCAGCCAGCGACAGGGCGGGTCAAACATTCAGTACTTC.

This clonotype was recorded at least ten times. The rearrangement joins TRBV19 to TRBJ2-1, with D possibly being TRBD1 (5 bases). The V end was cut by 10 bases, the J end by 0 bases, with 16 bases between. CDR1 is LNHDA and CDR2 is SQIVND in the germline V gene (reference sequence). This CDR3 region has 15 residues. The CDR3, as DNA: TGTGCCACCGCGTTACAGGCCAGCTCCTACAATGAGCAGTTCTTC. The encoded protein is CATALQASSYNEQFF.

The rearrangement joins TRBV15 to TRBJ2-3; a possible D gene is TRBD1 (7 bases). V lost 5 bases and J lost 5, with 14 bases in between. The CDR3 is 14 amino acids. CDR1 and CDR2 (germline): LNHNV, YYDKDF (reference sequence). The CDR3 coding sequence is TGTGCCACCAGCGCGGGACAGAACCGAGATACGCAGTATTTT. It codes for CATSAGQNRDTQYF.

This chain links TRBV2 with TRBJ2-1; D ambiguous. The CDR3 runs 15 residues. Germline lookup yields CDR1 SNHLY and CDR2 FYNNEI. V was trimmed by 2 bases and J by 5 bases, leaving 13 bases between them. CDR3 protein: CASSEIWAADNEQFF. As DNA, the CDR3 is TGTGCCAGCAGTGAAATATGGGCAGCCGACAATGAGCAGTTCTTC.

On this clonotype itself: This may be a read error: a much more frequent sequence differs by one nucleotide. This CDR3 fails to terminate in the conserved phenylalanine or tryptophan, so it likely reflects a read error. The chain couples TRBV3-1 to TRBJ2-3; TRBD2 might be the D (6 bases). V was clipped by 0 bases and J by 4 bases, with 11 bases between them. The CDR3 is 15 residues long. Germline V gene data show CDR1 as LGHDT and CDR2 as YNNKEL (reference sequence). The CDR3 bases are TGTGCCAGCAGCCAAGATCCCGGGGGTGCAGATACGCAGTATCTT. Translated, it gives CASSQDPGGADTQYL.

This clonotype was seen many times. This sequence joins TRBV29-1 and TRBJ2-3; D possibly corresponds to TRBD2 (6 bases). Trimming removed 5 bases from V and 6 bases from J, with 12 bases in between. Germline V gene lookup returns CDR1 SQVTM and CDR2 ANQGSEA. The CDR3 has 12 residues. The CDR3 DNA is TGCAGCGTTTCCCGGACTACGGATACGCAGTATTTT. This gives the protein CSVSRTTDTQYF.

The table lists this clonotype with a few counts. The chain is built from TRBV29-1 and TRBJ2-5; 7 bases are a match to TRBD2. This CDR3 is built from 14 residues. V lost 7 bases, J lost 3 bases, and 11 bases stayed unmatched. The germline V gene encodes CDR1 SQVTM and CDR2 ANQGSEA. The CDR3 DNA reads TGCAGCGCCGGGGACCCAGCGGGGAAAGAGACCCAGTACTTC. It codes for CSAGDPAGKETQYF.

This clonotype was seen a few times. This chain links TRBV18 with TRBJ2-2; unclear D gene. V was pared by 2 bases and J by 2 bases, with 12 bases between. CDR3 length: 16 amino acids. Germline V CDR1 and CDR2: KGHSH, LQKENI. CDR3 nucleotide sequence: TGTGCCAGCTCACCAATCCGAGGCGGCAACACCGGGGAGCTGTTTTTT. Its protein product is CASSPIRGGNTGELFF. Full variable domain (outside the CDR3, taken from reference TRBV18 and TRBJ2-2): NAGVMQNPRHLVRRRGQEARLRCSPMKGHSHVYWYRQLPEEGLKFMVYLQKENIIDESGMPKERFSAEFPKEGPSILRIQQVVRGDSAAYFCASSPIRGGNTGELFFGEGSRLTVL.

This clonotype has just a few counts. This chain uses TRBV27 with TRBJ2-3; unclear D gene. Germline V gene lookup returns CDR1 MNHEY and CDR2 SMNVEV (reference sequence). CDR3 size: 13 residues. Trimming stripped 3 bases from V and 4 bases from J, with 8 bases between. The CDR3 region is CASSFIPPDTQYF. CDR3 bases: TGTGCCAGCAGTTTCATACCACCAGATACGCAGTATTTT.

The sample holds many counts of this clonotype. The chain joins TRBV20-1 to TRBJ1-5, with unresolved D. Trimming removed 6 bases from V and 3 bases from J, with 12 bases in between. The CDR3 is made up of 13 amino acids. CDR1 DFQATT and CDR2 SNEGSKA come from the germline V gene (reference sequence). The CDR3 sequence: CSANDMNNQPQHF. The CDR3 DNA reads as TGCAGTGCAAACGACATGAACAATCAGCCCCAGCATTTT.

This clonotype came up a few times. The rearrangement uses TRBV12-3 or TRBV12-4 and TRBJ1-5; no clear D. The V and J ends lost 8 bases and 4 bases respectively, with 18 bases between them. CDR3 length equals 15 residues. The CDR3 coding sequence is TGTGCCAGCTCCTTGGCCCTAAGTAATAATCAGCCCCAGCATTTT. Translation gives CASSLALSNNQPQHF.

The chain couples TRBV3-1 to TRBJ2-2; D gene ambiguous. CDR1 is LGHDT and CDR2 is YNNKEL in the germline V gene (reference sequence). Trimming left V 0 bases short and J 4 bases short, with 9 bases between. The CDR3 is 15 residues long. This CDR3 is CASSQDVLLTGELFF. In DNA form, the CDR3 reads TGTGCCAGCAGCCAAGATGTTCTACTCACCGGGGAGCTGTTTTTT.

This clonotype was seen repeatedly, ten times or more. The rearrangement uses TRBV5-1 and TRBJ2-2; 7 bases fit TRBD1. The CDR3 length is 17 residues. With 4 bases clipped from V and 4 bases from J, the junction kept 13 bases outside the gene matches. The V gene's germline CDR1 is SGHRS and CDR2 YFSETQ. CDR3 bases: TGCGCCAGCAGCCCGGGACAGACAATTCGGGGCACCGGGGAGCTGTTTTTT. Translation: CASSPGQTIRGTGELFF.

The chain links TRBV10-3 to TRBJ2-5, with D hard to call. This CDR3 spans 11 amino acids. The V end was cut by 1 base, the J end by 5 bases, with 2 bases between. Germline CDR1 ENHRY, CDR2 SYGVKD. CDR3 in DNA: TGTGCCATCAGTGAGTTCGAGACCCAGTACTTC. Protein product: CAISEFETQYF.

This clonotype was counted at least ten times. This chain uses TRBV29-1 with TRBJ2-3; D is unresolved. The germline gives CDR1 SQVTM, CDR2 ANQGSEA. CDR3 length equals 11 residues. V lost 8 bases to trimming and J lost 4 bases, with 10 bases between them. Written as DNA, the CDR3 is TGCAGCATCTACAGAGCAGATACGCAGTATTTT. Residues: CSIYRADTQYF.

This chain connects TRBV6-1 to TRBJ2-5; D perhaps matches TRBD2 (5 bases). CDR1 MNHNS and CDR2 SASEGT come from the germline V gene. V lost 6 bases and J 4 bases, leaving 6 bases between the germline ends. CDR3 size: 11 residues. CDR3 amino acids: CASRRGETQYF. The CDR3 bases are TGTGCCAGCAGACGGGGAGAGACCCAGTACTTC.

The chain combines TRBV7-8 with TRBJ2-3; no definite D call. V was trimmed by 0 bases and J by 6 bases, leaving 7 bases between them. This CDR3 contains 13 residues. Germline V gives CDR1 SGHVS, CDR2 FQNEAQ. The CDR3 nucleotides read TGTGCCAGCAGCTTAGCTGGGTCCGATACGCAGTATTTT. Its protein is CASSLAGSDTQYF.

The V gene is TRBV6-1, the J gene TRBJ2-7; D remains ambiguous. Germline CDR1 is MNHNS and CDR2 is SASEGT. The CDR3 runs to 12 residues. Trimming pared 8 bases from V and 7 bases from J, leaving 15 bases between. The CDR3 DNA follows: TGTGCCAGCGCCCGTGCTACGATAGAGCAGTACTTC. Protein: CASARATIEQYF.

V usage is TRBV19 and J usage is TRBJ2-2; D gene unclear. This CDR3 is built from 13 residues. V shed 1 base and J shed 6 bases, with 6 bases lying between them. In germline, CDR1 is LNHDA, CDR2 SQIVND (reference sequence). DNA for the CDR3: TGTGCCAGTAGTATAGCGACCTCCGGGGAGCTGTTTTTT. Its protein is CASSIATSGELFF.

Turning to this clonotype: A much larger clone sits a single nucleotide away, making a read error possible. The V gene is TRBV20-1, the J gene TRBJ2-1; D gene uncertain. Germline V gene sequence: CDR1 DFQATT, CDR2 SNEGSKA (reference sequence). V lost 3 bases and J lost 2, with 11 bases in between. The CDR3 spans 14 residues. The CDR3 DNA is TGCAGTGCTAGCCGCCGGAGCCCCTACAATGAGCAGTTCTTC. It encodes CSASRRSPYNEQFF.

This clonotype was counted a few times. V gene TRBV20-1 combines with J gene TRBJ1-1; the match to TRBD1 covers 7 bases. The CDR3 contains 15 residues. CDR1 DFQATT and CDR2 SNEGSKA come from the germline V gene (reference sequence). The V segment lost 5 bases and the J segment 1 base; nucleotides outside the gene matches: 10. The CDR3 region is CSAGTPDRSNTEAFF. The DNA for the CDR3 is TGCAGTGCTGGAACTCCGGACAGGTCGAACACTGAAGCTTTCTTT.